This entry lists 18 T cell receptor beta chains sequenced from one sample in a study of Graves' ophthalmopathy and Graves' hyperthyroidism. RNA transcripts were the source from which TCR beta CDR3 regions were amplified. Second-round multiplex PCR came after a first-round RT-PCR that employed HTBI primers. TCRdb fed the multiplex PCR reads into MiXCR, producing one record per CDR3 protein. The table lists about 620,000 distinct CDR3 sequences, 22% of them singletons. Sequencing was performed on peripheral blood. The receptors here all came from a woman between 18 and 29 years old with stable Graves' hyperthyroidism. Some clones in this sample may be carry-over from other donors' samples.

This clonotype was seen many times. The gene calls are TRBV10-3 and TRBJ1-1; TRBD1 agrees at 7 bases. CDR3 length equals 15 residues. V was clipped by 6 bases and J by 0 bases; unmatched bases: 7. Germline V gene sequence: CDR1 ENHRY, CDR2 SYGVKD. The CDR3 is CAIRQGLGVNTEAFF. The DNA for the CDR3 is TGTGCCATCAGACAGGGGCTTGGGGTGAACACTGAAGCTTTCTTT.

This clonotype was observed at least ten times. The genes are TRBV20-1 and TRBJ1-1, with D unclear. The germline V and J ends were trimmed by 5 bases and 5 bases, with 9 bases remaining between them. CDR1 DFQATT and CDR2 SNEGSKA come from the germline V gene (reference sequence). The CDR3 runs 11 residues. CDR3 sequence (DNA): TGCAGTGCTTCTAGAGGTACTGAAGCTTTCTTT. This sequence encodes CSASRGTEAFF.

Many counts were recorded for this clonotype. The chain recombines TRBV12-3 or TRBV12-4 with TRBJ1-5; D remains unclear. Trimming removed 2 bases from V and 9 bases from J, with 17 bases in between. The CDR3 has 15 amino acids. CDR3 loop: CASSLRDGGGGPQHF. The DNA of the CDR3 is TGTGCCAGCAGTTTACGGGATGGTGGCGGAGGGCCCCAGCATTTT.

Many counts were recorded for this clonotype. The V gene is TRBV20-1, the J gene TRBJ1-1; weak D call: TRBD1 (6 bases). Germline values: CDR1 DFQATT, CDR2 SNEGSKA (reference sequence). Trimming pared 1 base from V and 2 bases from J, leaving 14 bases between. The CDR3 is 15 amino acids. CDR3 DNA: TGCAGTGCTAGAGCGACCCCGGACAGAAACACTGAAGCTTTCTTT. It is translated as CSARATPDRNTEAFF.

This clonotype showed up many times. The chain joins TRBV4-2 to TRBJ1-6; possibly TRBD1 for D (5 bases). Trimming pared 1 base from V and 9 bases from J, leaving 13 bases between. Germline V lookup: CDR1 LGHNA, CDR2 YNFKEQ. The CDR3 is made up of 15 amino acids. As DNA, the CDR3 is TGTGCCAGCAGCCAAGGAACGGGGGGTCTTTCACCCCTCCACTTT. This encodes CASSQGTGGLSPLHF.

This clonotype has ten or more counts. Here the CDR3 DNA reads TGCAGTGCTGGAGGGGGGGGTTCTCCCTATGGCTACACCTTC. Encoded protein: CSAGGGGSPYGYTF. This chain joins TRBV20-1 and TRBJ1-2; TRBD1 might be the D (6 bases). V lost 5 bases to trimming and J lost 4 bases, with 17 bases between them. In germline, CDR1 is DFQATT, CDR2 SNEGSKA (reference sequence). The CDR3 contains 14 residues.

In this sample, this clonotype turned up many times. Here the CDR3 reads CASSFGQGFNEQYF. The CDR3 nucleotides are TGTGCCAGCAGCTTCGGACAGGGATTCAACGAGCAGTACTTC. The gene calls are TRBV11-2 and TRBJ2-7; TRBD1 matches at 8 bases. Germline V lookup: CDR1 SGHAT, CDR2 FQNNGV. This CDR3 comprises 14 residues. Trimming took 3 bases from V and 5 from J; bases not matched to a gene: 6.

This clonotype was observed a handful of times. The V and J genes are TRBV15 and TRBJ1-1, with 8 positions matching TRBD1. CDR1 and CDR2 (germline): LNHNV, YYDKDF (reference sequence). Trimming removed 1 base from V and 11 bases from J; junction bases left unmatched: 9. The length of the CDR3 is 14 residues. The CDR3 DNA sequence: TGTGCCACCAGCAGAGTCCGTTACAGGGGGACGGCTTTCTTT. It is translated as CATSRVRYRGTAFF. Complete variable domain (other parts from reference TRBV15 and TRBJ1-1): DAMVIQNPRYQVTQFGKPVTLSCSQTLNHNVMYWYQQKSSQAPKLLFHYYDKDFNNEADTPDNFQSRRPNTSFCFLDIRSPGLGDTAMYLCATSRVRYRGTAFFGQGTRLTVV.

The chain carries TRBV6-1 and TRBJ1-3, with TRBD1 matching over 8 bases. This CDR3 is 16 amino acids long. Germline V lookup: CDR1 MNHNS, CDR2 SASEGT. J lost 0 bases, V lost 3 bases, and 4 bases had no gene match. The CDR3 loop is CASSDGTGSSGNTIYF. DNA of the CDR3: TGTGCCAGCAGTGACGGGACAGGAAGCTCTGGAAACACCATATATTTT.

This clonotype was detected ten times or more. V and J are TRBV4-1 and TRBJ2-7, with D perhaps matching TRBD2 (6 bases). Germline loops: CDR1 MGHRA, CDR2 YSYEKL. Trimming took off 8 bases at V and 3 bases at J, with 11 bases between the two ends. CDR3 size: 12 residues. This chain's CDR3 is CASAGRRYEQYF. In DNA, the CDR3 is TGCGCCAGCGCAGGGAGGCGCTACGAGCAGTACTTC.

This clonotype has ten or more counts. The V and J genes are TRBV6-2 or TRBV6-3 and TRBJ2-7, with 7 bases fitting TRBD1. Trimming took 10 bases from V and 2 from J; bases not matched to a gene: 8. The germline V gene encodes CDR1 MNHEY and CDR2 SVGEGT. The CDR3 is 13 amino acids. The CDR3 here is CAIRLQGTYEQYF. CDR3 nucleotides: TGTGCCATCCGGCTACAGGGGACCTACGAGCAGTACTTC.

This chain uses TRBV24-1 with TRBJ1-5; 8 nucleotides align to TRBD1. This CDR3 spans 13 amino acids. The V segment lost 5 bases and the J segment 7 bases; nucleotides outside the gene matches: 3. The germline gives CDR1 KGHDR, CDR2 SFDVKD. CDR3 sequence (DNA): TGTGCCACCAGTGCGGACAGGGTGCAGCCCCAGCATTTT. Translating it yields CATSADRVQPQHF.

This clonotype showed up just a few times. CDR3 sequence reads: CASSLAARGDSPLHF. In nucleotides, the CDR3 is TGTGCCAGCTCACTCGCCGCCAGGGGCGATTCACCCCTCCACTTT. The chain uses TRBV18 and TRBJ1-6; a possible D gene is TRBD1 (6 bases). In germline, CDR1 is KGHSH, CDR2 LQKENI. V dropped 4 bases and J dropped 8 bases, with 15 bases sitting between them. This CDR3 has 15 amino acids. The variable domain in full, with the rest retrieved from reference TRBV18 and TRBJ1-6, is NAGVMQNPRHLVRRRGQEARLRCSPMKGHSHVYWYRQLPEEGLKFMVYLQKENIIDESGMPKERFSAEFPKEGPSILRIQQVVRGDSAAYFCASSLAARGDSPLHFGNGTRLTVT.

This clonotype was seen at least ten times. The chain has TRBV7-2 and TRBJ2-4; 9 bases are shared with TRBD1. CDR1 is SGHTA, CDR2 FQGNSA, per germline. CDR3 length: 16 residues. V shed 1 base and J 3 bases; nucleotides not matched to a gene: 4. Here the CDR3 DNA reads TGTGCCAGCAGCTTAGGCGGGACAGGGAACAAAAACATTCAGTACTTC. Amino acids: CASSLGGTGNKNIQYF.

The chain uses TRBV12-3 or TRBV12-4 and TRBJ1-6, with 7 bases matching TRBD1. This CDR3 contains 15 residues. V dropped 6 bases and J dropped 6; count of bases not matched to a gene: 8. CDR3 in amino acids: CASSFGQDGNSPLHF. The DNA of the CDR3 is TGTGCCAGCAGCTTCGGACAGGACGGTAATTCACCCCTCCACTTT.

There are many counts of this clonotype. J is TRBJ1-5 and V is TRBV24-1; 8 nucleotides match TRBD1. The CDR3 is 14 amino acids. Germline assignment: CDR1 KGHDR and CDR2 SFDVKD. V was clipped by 4 bases and J by 5 bases; unmatched bases: 3. The CDR3 loop reads CATSEDREDQPQHF. Written as DNA, the CDR3 is TGTGCCACCAGTGAGGACAGGGAGGATCAGCCCCAGCATTTT.

This clonotype appeared many times. The chain has TRBV20-1 and TRBJ1-5; no reliable D call. Trimming pared 1 base from V and 0 bases from J, leaving 10 bases between. The CDR3 is made up of 15 amino acids. Germline assignment: CDR1 DFQATT and CDR2 SNEGSKA (reference sequence). The CDR3 is CSARGAGYSNQPQHF. The CDR3 coding sequence is TGCAGTGCTAGAGGGGCAGGCTATAGCAATCAGCCCCAGCATTTT.

The V and J genes are TRBV6-1 and TRBJ1-1; D remains unclear. Trimming shortened V by 8 bases and J by 5 bases, and 12 bases separated the two germline ends. CDR1 and CDR2 from the germline V gene are MNHNS and SASEGT. The CDR3 is made up of 12 amino acids. The CDR3 sequence: CASAPHGTEAFF. The DNA of the CDR3 is TGTGCCAGCGCCCCCCATGGGACTGAAGCTTTCTTT.